In its sample, the clone carrying this T cell receptor beta chain was seen many times. The sample comes from a study of regulatory T cells in long-lasting Graves disease. V was pared by 5 bases and J by 4 bases, with 15 bases between. Germline CDR1 reads MDHEN; CDR2 reads SYDVKM. The CDR3 runs to 14 residues. The time point denotes: newly diagnosed GD, antithyroid drugs for less than 3 months. Making the TCR library involved RNA that had been extracted from PBMCs. Building of the TCR beta libraries involved iRepertoire HTBI primers and Arm-PCR of CDR3 regions. In the original analysis: Sequenced samples collectively carried under 75 TRBV and 15 or so TRBJ segments. A single record per CDR3 protein comes from TCRdb applying MiXCR to the multiplex PCR reads. The V and J calls and clone size come from TCRdb's table, not from the authors' own analysis. This table has around 420,000 distinct CDR3 sequences, 15% appearing once.

These sequences were also reported in another study, on T cells in Graves' hyperthyroidism and ophthalmopathy. Per that paper: TCR CDR3 underwent first-round RT-PCR with the HTBI primer set. Peripheral blood also featured most of the thyroid clonotypes expanded above 0.001.

The material sequenced was peripheral blood mononuclear cells (PBMCs), taken at new diagnosis, from a patient treated with antithyroid drugs. The receptor was isolated from a woman aged 40 to 50 with Graves disease. This chain links TRBV28 with TRBJ2-7; TRBD1 or TRBD2 may be the D gene (5 bases each). Here the CDR3 reads CASSNRDGKYEQYF. The CDR3 nucleotides read TGTGCCAGCAGTAACCGGGACGGTAAATACGAGCAGTACTTC.